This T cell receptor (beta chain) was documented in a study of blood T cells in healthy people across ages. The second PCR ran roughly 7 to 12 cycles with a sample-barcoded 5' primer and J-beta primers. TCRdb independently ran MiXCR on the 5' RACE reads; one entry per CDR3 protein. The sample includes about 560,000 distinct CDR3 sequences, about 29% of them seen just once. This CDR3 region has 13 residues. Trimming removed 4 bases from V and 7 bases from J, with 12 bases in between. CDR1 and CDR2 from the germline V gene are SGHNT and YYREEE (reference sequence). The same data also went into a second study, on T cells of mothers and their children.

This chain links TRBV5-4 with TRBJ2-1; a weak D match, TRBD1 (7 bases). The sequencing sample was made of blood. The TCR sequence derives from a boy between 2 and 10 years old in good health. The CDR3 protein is CASSPQGGNEQFF. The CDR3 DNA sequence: TGTGCCAGCAGCCCCCAGGGGGGAAATGAGCAGTTCTTC.